The rows below give T cell receptor beta chains drawn from one sample of a study of T cell changes during pregnancy in multiple sclerosis. Here immunoSEQ multiplex PCR was the method, and the copy in TCRdb shows in-frame clones only, minus some. In the table there are fewer than 40,000 clones, roughly 87% of which are singletons. The source material was CD8+ T cells from peripheral blood mononuclear cells, sampled in the first trimester of pregnancy. Every receptor here comes from a female donor with multiple sclerosis, enrolled in a pregnancy study. Each CDR3 is given with its conserved first and last residue. Clone size, where shown, is once, few, many, or a class for clones that have expanded.

V gene	J gene	clone size	CDR3 length	CDR3 protein
TRBV5-6	TRBJ1-2	NA	13	CASSSGQGDGYTF
TRBV5-6	TRBJ1-6	NA	16	CASTRMGHSLGSPLHF
TRBV11-2	TRBJ1-1	NA	12	CASSLLQDEAFF
TRBV14	TRBJ2-1	NA	12	CASSNNLFEQFF
TRBV4-1	TRBJ2-7	NA	14	CASSLGQGNYEQYF
TRBV5-4	TRBJ2-3	NA	16	CASSLGRGTGTDTQYF
TRBV4-3	TRBJ1-1	NA	16	CASSQDMGTENTEAFF
TRBV19	TRBJ1-1	NA	17	CASSIDPWRGGNTEAFF
TRBV12-5	TRBJ2-1	NA	16	CASGLFSGGSYNEQFF
TRBV27	TRBJ2-4	once	17	CASSPVTSGLAKNIQYF
TRBV2	TRBJ2-7	NA	12	CASGTMTLEQYF
TRBV12-5	TRBJ1-5	NA	14	CASGLVQGSQPQHF
TRBV6-5	TRBJ1-4	NA	14	CASSRQGSNEKLFF
TRBV4-2	TRBJ1-1	few	14	CASSATGKNTEAFF
TRBV27	TRBJ1-1	NA	14	CASQTGGLNTEAFF
TRBV5-6	TRBJ1-2	NA	14	CASSLDSGDYGYTF
TRBV6-1	TRBJ1-1	NA	15	CASSVSRGVSTEAFF
TRBV7-3	TRBJ1-6	NA	16	CASSQTGEAYNSPLHF
TRBV7-6	TRBJ1-6	NA	14	CASSLQGSDSPLHF
TRBV19	TRBJ1-5	NA	17	CASSIDLEGSHNQPQHF
TRBV27	TRBJ1-1	many	15	CASSLGTPENTEAFF
TRBV5-8	TRBJ2-1	NA	14	CASSKRNRNNEQFF
TRBV4-1	TRBJ1-1	NA	14	CASSQDSSHTEAFF
TRBV28	TRBJ2-7	NA	13	CASSLGRGYEQYF
TRBV5-1	TRBJ2-3	NA	14	CASSTPTGADTQYF
TRBV7-2	TRBJ2-7	NA	13	CASSLGLSHEQYF
TRBV4-3	TRBJ1-5	NA	15	CASSQDRAGNQPQHF
TRBV11-3	TRBJ2-7	NA	14	CASTPGTGGYEQYF
TRBV29-1	TRBJ2-1	NA	15	CSVEGGTSGTGEQFF
TRBV11-2	TRBJ2-1	once	15	CASSPLAGGSDEQFF
TRBV7-2	TRBJ2-1	NA	19	CASSLVMGGEGAEDNEQFF
TRBV7-9	TRBJ2-7	NA	12	CASVGRNYEQYF
TRBV28	TRBJ2-3	NA	14	CAVAGGDSTDTQYF
TRBV6-5	TRBJ2-3	NA	14	CASASGGSTDTQYF
TRBV6-5	TRBJ2-7	once	14	CASSFGGGAAGQYF
TRBV27	TRBJ1-1	NA	13	CASSLEGVTEAFF
TRBV29-1	TRBJ1-6	few	13	CSAGTGDGSPLHF
TRBV2	TRBJ1-1	NA	17	CASTIRQVVIVNTEAFF
TRBV6-4	TRBJ2-1	many	14	CASSGTSGSNEQFF
TRBV13	TRBJ2-3	NA	14	CASSWGVSTDTQYF
TRBV2	TRBJ1-5	NA	14	CASSESGFKQPQHF
TRBV6-4	TRBJ2-3	NA	13	CASSSGGPDTQYF
TRBV2	TRBJ2-3	NA	15	CASSEAGAYTDTQYF
TRBV5-4	TRBJ1-6	NA	16	CASSLGGQIYNSPLHF
TRBV27	TRBJ2-5	once	13	CASSLMAGGTQYF